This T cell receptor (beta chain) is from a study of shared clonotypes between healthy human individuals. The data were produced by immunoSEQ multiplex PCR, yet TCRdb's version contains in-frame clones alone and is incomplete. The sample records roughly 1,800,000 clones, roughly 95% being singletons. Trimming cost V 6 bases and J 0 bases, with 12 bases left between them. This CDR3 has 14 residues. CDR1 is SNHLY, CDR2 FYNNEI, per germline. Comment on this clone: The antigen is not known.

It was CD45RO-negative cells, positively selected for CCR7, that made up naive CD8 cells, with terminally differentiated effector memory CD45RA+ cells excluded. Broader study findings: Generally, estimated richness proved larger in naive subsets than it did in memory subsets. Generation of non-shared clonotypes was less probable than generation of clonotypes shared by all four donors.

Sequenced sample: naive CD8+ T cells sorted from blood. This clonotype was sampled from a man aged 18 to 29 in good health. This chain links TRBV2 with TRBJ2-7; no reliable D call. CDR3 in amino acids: CASSWVPSSYEQYF. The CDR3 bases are TGTGCCAGCAGCTGGGTTCCGAGCTCCTACGAGCAGTACTTC.